Each of the 23 T cell receptor beta chains below was sequenced from the same sample in a study of blood T cell repertoires in COVID-19. TCRdb's table, derived via immunoSEQ multiplex PCR, lists solely in-frame clones and lacks some. Of around 170,000 clones listed, around 86% are singletons. Sequences were obtained from peripheral blood. Receptors were obtained from a man between 45 and 60 years old with active or convalescent COVID-19.

The chain joins TRBV5-1 to TRBJ1-2, with a tentative D call TRBD1 (6 bases). The V gene's germline CDR1 is SGHRS and CDR2 YFSETQ. The V gene lost 2 bases and the J gene lost 8 bases, with 16 bases spanning the gap. The CDR3 is 14 amino acids. The CDR3 is CASSLTQGESGYTF. In nucleotides, the CDR3 is TGCGCCAGCAGCTTAACACAGGGTGAAAGCGGCTACACCTTC.

The chain employs TRBV24-1 and TRBJ2-1; the D gene is possibly TRBD1 (5 bases). V was pared by 6 bases and J by 0 bases, with 11 bases between. CDR1 is KGHDR and CDR2 is SFDVKD in the germline V gene. The CDR3 consists of 15 residues. CDR3 DNA sequence: TGTGCCACCAGTCCCCCCCAGGGCTCCTACAATGAGCAGTTCTTC. Translation gives CATSPPQGSYNEQFF.

The V and J genes are TRBV5-4 and TRBJ2-7, with 9 bases aligning to TRBD1. The germline V gene encodes CDR1 SGHNT and CDR2 YYREEE (reference sequence). The ends lost 4 bases at V and 6 bases at J; junction bases unmatched: 14. The CDR3 has 16 residues. CDR3 sequence (DNA): TGTGCCAGCAGCCCAGCACAGGGACAGGGCCAGCTCGAGCAGTACTTC. Amino acids: CASSPAQGQGQLEQYF.

The chain carries TRBV19 and TRBJ2-4; TRBD2 agrees at 8 bases. The J segment lost 4 bases and the V segment lost 8 bases, leaving 10 bases of the junction unmatched. The germline CDR1 and CDR2 sequences are LNHDA and SQIVND (reference sequence). This CDR3 has 15 amino acids. The CDR3 nucleotides are TGTGCCAGTTCCCCCCGGGCTAGCGGGAAAAACATTCAGTACTTC. Its translation is CASSPRASGKNIQYF.

The CDR3 protein is CASSQEGTRRDTQYF. Here the CDR3 DNA reads TGTGCCAGCAGCCAAGAAGGGACTAGGCGGGATACGCAGTATTTT. The chain carries TRBV4-2 and TRBJ2-3; 8 bases fit TRBD2. The germline CDR1 and CDR2 sequences are LGHNA and YNFKEQ. Trimming took 0 bases from V and 6 from J; bases not matched to a gene: 5. This CDR3 has 15 amino acids.

The gene calls are TRBV28 and TRBJ2-3; a possible D gene is TRBD2 (7 bases). Per the germline V gene, CDR1 is MDHEN and CDR2 is SYDVKM. The CDR3 sequence is 16 residues long. V dropped 4 bases and J dropped 2 bases, with 16 bases sitting between them. The CDR3 reads CASSSGGGGDTDTQYF. In nucleotides, the CDR3 is TGTGCCAGCAGTTCCGGAGGGGGAGGGGACACAGATACGCAGTATTTT.

The J gene is TRBJ1-1, the V gene TRBV7-2, with 10 bases aligning to TRBD1. Germline CDR1 is SGHTA and CDR2 is FQGNSA. CDR3 length: 13 amino acids. After removal of 0 bases from V and 11 bases from J, the junction contained 3 bases not matched to a gene. CDR3 protein: CASSLARGQGAFF. The CDR3 region has the DNA TGTGCCAGCAGCTTAGCGAGGGGACAGGGGGCTTTCTTT.

The table lists this clone with a few counts. This chain connects TRBV24-1 to TRBJ2-2; TRBD1 matches 7 bases. The CDR3 consists of 15 residues. Trimming cost V 4 bases and J 5 bases; bases outside gene matches: 6. Germline CDR1 is KGHDR and CDR2 is SFDVKD. CDR3 loop: CATSDLTGETGELFF. The CDR3 DNA reads TGTGCCACCAGTGACTTAACAGGGGAAACCGGGGAGCTGTTTTTT.

This chain connects TRBV7-9 to TRBJ2-1; D unresolved. Germline V gene lookup returns CDR1 SEHNR and CDR2 FQNEAQ (reference sequence). This CDR3 contains 13 residues. Trimming pared 3 bases from V and 0 bases from J, leaving 3 bases between. The DNA of the CDR3 is TGTGCCAGCAGCTTTAACTCCTACAATGAGCAGTTCTTC. This translates into CASSFNSYNEQFF.

This sequence joins TRBV5-1 and TRBJ1-5; 8 positions agree with TRBD1. The CDR3 loop spans 15 amino acids. Germline values: CDR1 SGHRS, CDR2 YFSETQ. V lost 5 bases to trimming and J lost 0 bases; unmatched junction nucleotides: 4. The CDR3 DNA sequence: TGCGCCAGCAGTCCCCAGGGGGCTAGCAATCAGCCCCAGCATTTT. Its translation: CASSPQGASNQPQHF. Together with reference TRBV5-1 and TRBJ1-5, the CDR3 gives the full variable domain: KAGVTQTPRYLIKTRGQQVTLSCSPISGHRSVSWYQQTPGQGLQFLFEYFSETQRNKGNFPGRFSGRQFSNSRSEMNVSTLELGDSALYLCASSPQGASNQPQHFGDGTRLSIL.

V gene TRBV30 combines with J gene TRBJ1-1; D is uncertain. V lost 0 bases to trimming and J lost 6 bases, with 11 bases between them. Per germline, CDR1 GTSNPN and CDR2 SVGIG (reference sequence). The length of the CDR3 is 13 residues. The CDR3 sequence: CAWSVSDGAEAFF. The CDR3 nucleotides are TGTGCCTGGAGTGTAAGTGACGGGGCTGAAGCTTTCTTT. The full variable domain, its missing parts supplied by reference TRBV30 and TRBJ1-1, is SQTIHQWPATLVQPVGSPLSLECTVEGTSNPNLYWYRQAAGRGLQLLFYSVGIGQISSEVPQNLSASRPQDRQFILSSKKLLLSDSGFYLCAWSVSDGAEAFFGQGTRLTVV.

The chain is built from TRBV30 and TRBJ1-5, with a weak D call TRBD1 (5 bases). The germline gives CDR1 GTSNPN, CDR2 SVGIG (reference sequence). This CDR3 comprises 13 residues. V was trimmed by 0 bases and J by 6 bases, leaving 9 bases between them. CDR3 sequence reads: CAWSVSRAQPQHF. DNA for the CDR3: TGTGCCTGGAGTGTCTCCAGGGCTCAGCCCCAGCATTTT.

The rearrangement uses TRBV19 and TRBJ1-6; 7 bases fit TRBD1. There are 14 residues in the CDR3. The V segment lost 5 bases and the J segment 9 bases; nucleotides outside the gene matches: 7. Germline V gives CDR1 LNHDA, CDR2 SQIVND (reference sequence). CDR3 sequence: CASSPRDSVSPLHF. CDR3 nucleotide sequence: TGTGCCAGTAGTCCGAGGGACAGCGTTTCACCCCTCCACTTT.

This chain uses TRBV18 with TRBJ2-4; 12 positions match TRBD1. With V trimmed by 3 bases and J by 6 bases, 9 bases remained unmatched. CDR3 length equals 17 residues. From germline, CDR1 is KGHSH and CDR2 LQKENI. The CDR3 loop is CASSPPGQGASRNIQYF. The CDR3 bases are TGTGCCAGCTCACCCCCGGGACAGGGGGCGTCACGAAACATTCAGTACTTC.

The V call is TRBV2, the J call TRBJ2-3, with TRBD2 matching 9 bases. The CDR3 spans 14 residues. Trimming took 6 bases from V and 6 from J; bases not matched to a gene: 7. CDR1 is SNHLY and CDR2 is FYNNEI in the germline V gene. CDR3 amino acids: CASRFGLARDTQYF. In DNA, the CDR3 is TGTGCCAGCAGATTTGGACTAGCGAGGGATACGCAGTATTTT.

V gene TRBV3-1 (or the pseudogene TRBV3-2) combines with J gene TRBJ1-2; D gene unclear. V lost 0 bases, J lost 4 bases, and 9 bases lay in between. The CDR3 runs 14 residues. The V gene's germline CDR1 is LGHDT and CDR2 YNNKEL (reference sequence). CDR3: CASSQDVTAYGYTF. The CDR3 DNA reads as TGTGCCAGCAGCCAAGATGTCACAGCCTATGGCTACACCTTC.

The chain combines TRBV12-3 or TRBV12-4 with TRBJ1-1; TRBD1 is a possible D gene (6 bases). CDR3 length: 13 residues. Trimming cost V 5 bases and J 10 bases, with 17 bases left between them. The CDR3 spells CASSGDQGGSAFF. The CDR3 DNA reads as TGTGCCAGCAGTGGGGACCAAGGGGGTTCAGCTTTCTTT.

The genes are TRBV28 and TRBJ2-3; D not resolved. Trimming removed 3 bases at V and 1 base at J, with 8 bases between. The length of the CDR3 is 14 residues. CDR1 and CDR2 (germline): MDHEN, SYDVKM. This chain's CDR3 is CASSFVGRTDTQYF. CDR3 coding DNA: TGTGCCAGCAGTTTTGTGGGCCGCACAGATACGCAGTATTTT.

V and J are TRBV3-1 (or the pseudogene TRBV3-2) and TRBJ2-3; the match to TRBD2 covers 9 bases. The germline gives CDR1 LGHDT, CDR2 YNNKEL (reference sequence). V gave up 0 bases and J gave up 0 bases; unmatched junction bases: 4. CDR3 length: 17 residues. The CDR3 DNA is TGTGCCAGCAGCCAAGAAGGACTAGCGTCTAGCACAGATACGCAGTATTTT. The encoded protein is CASSQEGLASSTDTQYF.

This chain joins TRBV4-2 and TRBJ1-1; D unresolved. The CDR3 loop spans 14 amino acids. V was shortened by 6 bases and J by 0 bases, with 11 bases between the two germline ends. CDR1 is LGHNA, CDR2 YNFKEQ, per germline. The CDR3, as DNA: TGTGCCAGCAGTTCGGGGAGTCTGAACACTGAAGCTTTCTTT. Its translation: CASSSGSLNTEAFF.

This chain joins TRBV7-9 and TRBJ2-7; D possibly corresponds to TRBD2 (7 bases). The V gene's germline CDR1 is SEHNR and CDR2 FQNEAQ (reference sequence). The CDR3 is 16 amino acids. V was trimmed by 5 bases and J by 3 bases, leaving 20 bases between them. CDR3 in DNA: TGTGCCAGCAGCCAAGAGCCTCGGGGGGCTATCTACGAGCAGTACTTC. Its protein is CASSQEPRGAIYEQYF. Full variable domain (missing parts from reference TRBV7-9 and TRBJ2-7): DTGVSQNPRHKITKRGQNVTFRCDPISEHNRLYWYRQTLGQGPEFLTYFQNEAQLEKSRLLSDRFSAERPKGSFSTLEIQRTEQGDSAMYLCASSQEPRGAIYEQYFGPGTRLTVT.

V is TRBV24-1 and J is TRBJ2-1, with 12 nucleotides matching TRBD2. V trimming: 3 bases; J trimming: 7 bases; junction bases outside the gene matches: 6. CDR3 length equals 16 residues. CDR1 is KGHDR, CDR2 SFDVKD, per germline. CDR3 region: CATSDPGLAGGNEQFF. The CDR3 region has the DNA TGTGCCACCAGTGATCCGGGACTAGCGGGCGGGAATGAGCAGTTCTTC.

Comments on this clone: Other nucleotide sequences from this sample produce the same CDR3. This chain connects TRBV3-1 (or the pseudogene TRBV3-2) to TRBJ2-1; tentatively, D is TRBD2 (6 bases). Per germline, CDR1 LGHDT and CDR2 YNNKEL (reference sequence). The CDR3 is 13 amino acids. Trimming shortened V by 4 bases and J by 7 bases, and 11 bases separated the two germline ends. The CDR3 here is CASSPGGANEQFF. For the CDR3, the DNA is TGTGCCAGCAGCCCAGGAGGGGCGAATGAGCAGTTCTTC.